The rows below give T cell receptor beta chains drawn from one sample of a study of blood T cell repertoires in COVID-19. Sequencing was performed with immunoSEQ multiplex PCR; in TCRdb, only in-frame clones are kept and a portion is missing. The sample records about 270,000 clones, more than 75% being singletons. Sequenced: peripheral blood. The receptors here all came from a man aged 40-49 years with active or convalescent COVID-19. Each CDR3 is given with its conserved first and last residue. Fields, in order: D gene, V gene, J gene, clone size, CDR3 protein, CDR3 DNA. The D gene is left open where the match is weak. Some rows have no size entry. The others give once, few or many, or a class for an expanded clone.

TRBD1	TRBV30	TRBJ1-2	NA	CALARTGRNYGYTF	TGTGCCCTTGCAAGGACAGGGAGAAACTATGGCTACACCTTC
TRBD2	TRBV6-1	TRBJ2-3	NA	CASSEVAGGPDTQYF	TGTGCCAGCAGTGAAGTGGCGGGAGGGCCCGATACGCAGTATTTT
NA	TRBV29-1	TRBJ2-2	NA	CSVGAGINTGELFF	TGCAGCGTTGGGGCGGGGATCAACACCGGGGAGCTGTTTTTT
NA	TRBV30	TRBJ1-5	NA	CAWSHPGGQPQHF	TGTGCCTGGAGTCACCCCGGGGGTCAGCCCCAGCATTTT
NA	TRBV2	TRBJ1-1	NA	CASSPVRGNTEAFF	TGTGCCAGCAGTCCTGTTAGGGGGAACACTGAAGCTTTCTTT
NA	TRBV30	TRBJ1-2	NA	CALTRDTTNYGYTF	TGTGCCTTGACCCGGGACACCACTAACTATGGCTACACCTTC
NA	TRBV12-3/TRBV12-4	TRBJ1-2	few	CASSQQINYGYTF	TGTGCCAGCAGTCAACAGATTAACTATGGCTACACCTTC
NA	TRBV3-1/TRBV3-2	TRBJ1-1	once	CASSQQENTEAFF	TGTGCCAGCAGCCAGCAGGAAAACACTGAAGCTTTCTTT
NA	TRBV2	TRBJ1-1	NA	CASGFQGSNTEAFF	TGTGCCAGCGGGTTCCAGGGTTCGAACACTGAAGCTTTCTTT
TRBD2	TRBV18	TRBJ2-2	once	CASSGLAGEDTGELFF	TGTGCCAGCTCGGGGCTAGCGGGAGAGGACACCGGGGAGCTGTTTTTT
TRBD1	TRBV24-1	TRBJ1-2	NA	CATSDPDRAEGYTF	TGTGCCACCAGTGATCCCGACAGGGCAGAAGGCTACACCTTC
TRBD1	TRBV9	TRBJ1-2	NA	CASSVGRDRFYGYTF	TGTGCCAGCAGCGTAGGACGGGACAGATTCTATGGCTACACCTTC
TRBD1	TRBV9	TRBJ2-1	NA	CASSERGQTYNEQFF	TGTGCCAGCAGCGAGAGGGGACAGACCTACAATGAGCAGTTCTTC
NA	TRBV5-4	TRBJ2-1	once	CASSFRGPENEQFF	TGTGCCAGCAGCTTCAGGGGACCGGAGAATGAGCAGTTCTTC
TRBD1	TRBV28	TRBJ2-1	NA	CASKRQGAAEQFF	TGTGCCAGCAAGAGACAGGGGGCGGCTGAGCAGTTCTTC
TRBD1	TRBV6-5	TRBJ2-7	NA	CASSRGQDLYEQYF	TGTGCCAGCAGTAGAGGACAGGATCTTTACGAGCAGTACTTC
NA	TRBV12-3/TRBV12-4	TRBJ2-1	NA	CASSLTGTQFF	TGTGCCAGCAGTTTAACAGGTACCCAGTTCTTC
NA	TRBV5-4	TRBJ2-5	NA	CASSLAVGGPQETQYF	TGTGCCAGCAGCTTGGCCGTAGGGGGACCTCAAGAGACCCAGTACTTC
NA	TRBV3-1/TRBV3-2	TRBJ2-1	NA	CASSRTDLNRNEQFF	TGTGCCAGCAGCCGGACTGACTTAAACCGGAATGAGCAGTTCTTC
TRBD1	TRBV27	TRBJ2-1	NA	CASSLQGVQLNEQFF	TGTGCCAGCAGTTTACAGGGGGTCCAACTCAATGAGCAGTTCTTC
NA	TRBV5-3	TRBJ1-3	few	CARSFIFVAPGNTIYF	TGTGCCAGAAGCTTTATCTTCGTGGCTCCTGGAAACACCATATATTTT
NA	TRBV4-2	TRBJ1-5	NA	CASSQDQGNQPQHF	TGTGCCAGCAGCCAAGACCAGGGCAATCAGCCCCAGCATTTT
TRBD2	TRBV7-6	TRBJ2-7	NA	CASSPGLAGNSYEQYF	TGTGCCAGCAGCCCGGGACTAGCGGGAAACTCCTACGAGCAGTACTTC
NA	TRBV2	TRBJ2-4	NA	CASRPQGVNIQYF	TGTGCCAGCAGGCCCCAGGGTGTTAACATTCAGTACTTC
TRBD2	TRBV5-4	TRBJ2-5	NA	CASSLWEGQETQYF	TGTGCCAGCAGCTTGTGGGAGGGACAAGAGACCCAGTACTTC
TRBD1	TRBV2	TRBJ2-2	once	CASTRQGWGTGELFF	TGTGCCAGCACCCGACAGGGTTGGGGCACCGGGGAGCTGTTTTTT
TRBD1	TRBV6-4	TRBJ2-7	NA	CASSDNGTVSYEQYF	TGTGCCAGCAGTGACAATGGGACAGTTTCCTACGAGCAGTACTTC
NA	TRBV7-6	TRBJ2-1	NA	CASSLGARQRQFF	TGTGCCAGCAGCTTAGGGGCGAGACAGCGACAGTTCTTC